A selection of T cell receptor beta chains follows, all from one sample in a study of blood T cells in healthy people across ages. TCRdb re-called the 5' RACE reads with MiXCR, one entry per CDR3 protein. The sample lists under 2 million distinct CDR3 sequences, roughly a third occurring once. Sequencing was performed on blood. These receptors were taken from a woman aged 25 to 39 in good health. The CDR3 runs from the conserved cysteine through the conserved F or W. The D gene is left open where the match is weak. Not every row has a clone size; where given, it reads once, few, many or a size class.

j_call: TRBJ2-1; clone_size: few; v_call: TRBV20-1; d_call: TRBD2; cdr3_aa: CSARGLAGQFF; cdr3_nt: TGCAGTGCTAGAGGGCTAGCGGGCCAGTTCTTC
j_call: TRBJ2-6; clone_size: .; v_call: TRBV4-1; d_call: TRBD1; cdr3_aa: CASSQDYHKAGGISGANVLTF; cdr3_nt: TGCGCCAGCAGCCAAGATTATCATAAGGCAGGGGGTATCTCTGGGGCCAACGTCCTGACTTTC
j_call: TRBJ2-7; clone_size: many; v_call: TRBV28; d_call: .; cdr3_aa: CASRLQGGVYEQYF; cdr3_nt: TGTGCCAGCAGACTACAGGGAGGCGTGTACGAGCAGTACTTC
j_call: TRBJ2-1; clone_size: few; v_call: TRBV6-1; d_call: .; cdr3_aa: CASSGGGASYNEQFF; cdr3_nt: TGTGCCAGCAGTGGGGGGGGGGCTTCCTACAATGAGCAGTTCTTC
j_call: TRBJ1-6; clone_size: .; v_call: TRBV5-1; d_call: .; cdr3_aa: CASSFAGINSPLHF; cdr3_nt: TGCGCCAGCAGCTTTGCGGGGATCAATTCACCCCTCCACTTT
j_call: TRBJ1-1; clone_size: .; v_call: TRBV15; d_call: TRBD1; cdr3_aa: CATSRDRQGAWVAFF; cdr3_nt: TGTGCCACCAGCAGAGATCGACAGGGGGCCTGGGTAGCTTTCTTT
j_call: TRBJ2-5; clone_size: .; v_call: TRBV6-6; d_call: TRBD2; cdr3_aa: CASSFPSGGQETQYF; cdr3_nt: TGTGCCAGCAGTTTCCCTAGCGGGGGACAAGAGACCCAGTACTTC
j_call: TRBJ2-1; clone_size: .; v_call: TRBV20-1; d_call: TRBD2; cdr3_aa: CSAVSGESSYNGQFF; cdr3_nt: TGCAGTGCTGTTAGCGGGGAGAGCTCCTACAATGGGCAGTTCTTC
j_call: TRBJ1-2; clone_size: few; v_call: TRBV6-1; d_call: .; cdr3_aa: CASSIQNYGYTF; cdr3_nt: TGTGCCAGCAGTATACAGAACTATGGCTACACCTTC
j_call: TRBJ2-3; clone_size: few; v_call: TRBV7-9; d_call: TRBD2; cdr3_aa: CASGLGGGGEDTQYF; cdr3_nt: TGTGCCAGCGGACTCGGCGGCGGGGGGGAGGATACGCAGTATTTT
j_call: TRBJ2-3; clone_size: .; v_call: TRBV9; d_call: .; cdr3_aa: CASSGAWGAITDTQYF; cdr3_nt: TGTGCCAGCAGCGGTGCGTGGGGGGCAATCACAGATACGCAGTATTTT
j_call: TRBJ2-4; clone_size: .; v_call: TRBV20-1; d_call: .; cdr3_aa: CSARDNRENIQYF; cdr3_nt: TGCAGTGCTAGAGATAACAGGGAAAACATTCAGTACTTC
j_call: TRBJ1-2; clone_size: .; v_call: TRBV25-1; d_call: .; cdr3_aa: CASSDSPPQSDGYTF; cdr3_nt: TGTGCCAGCAGTGACTCCCCCCCGCAGTCTGATGGCTACACCTTC
j_call: TRBJ1-2; clone_size: .; v_call: TRBV18; d_call: .; cdr3_aa: CASSPRDNSNYGYTF; cdr3_nt: TGTGCCAGCTCACCACGGGACAACTCTAACTATGGCTACACCTTC
j_call: TRBJ2-7; clone_size: .; v_call: TRBV27; d_call: TRBD2; cdr3_aa: CASSFRLAGGWDEQYF; cdr3_nt: TGTGCCAGCAGTTTCAGACTAGCGGGGGGGTGGGACGAGCAGTACTTC
j_call: TRBJ1-4; clone_size: .; v_call: TRBV7-8; d_call: TRBD1; cdr3_aa: CASSSIPGQGLMSNEKLFF; cdr3_nt: TGTGCCAGCAGCTCGATCCCGGGACAGGGGTTGATGTCGAATGAAAAACTGTTTTTT